These 15 T cell receptor beta chains were all obtained from the same sample, sequenced in a study of T cell responses to AZD1222 COVID-19 vaccine. TCRdb keeps only in-frame clones here, not all; method: immunoSEQ multiplex PCR. Counted here are around 120,000 clones, 87% occurring once; the ten biggest clones make up under 3%. The specimen comprised peripheral blood, sampled 28 days after the second AZD1222 dose. These receptors all stem from an adult who received the AZD1222 COVID-19 vaccine.

The CDR3 sequence is CASSSQGLSGQYTDTQYF. The CDR3 DNA sequence: TGTGCCAGCAGTTCTCAGGGTTTATCGGGGCAGTACACAGATACGCAGTATTTT. This chain joins TRBV27 and TRBJ2-3; D could derive from TRBD1 or TRBD2 (5 bases each). The CDR3 sequence is 18 residues long. V was trimmed by 4 bases and J by 2 bases, leaving 22 bases between them. Germline lookup yields CDR1 MNHEY and CDR2 SMNVEV (reference sequence).

The gene calls are TRBV30 and TRBJ2-5; perhaps TRBD2 as D (7 bases). The CDR3 contains 17 residues. Germline V gene sequence: CDR1 GTSNPN, CDR2 SVGIG (reference sequence). With 1 base removed from V and 4 bases from J, the gap between germline ends came to 22 bases. CDR3 sequence (DNA): TGTGCCTGGAGTGGGCCGAGGACAGAGGGAGGGAGAGAGACCCAGTACTTC. As protein: CAWSGPRTEGGRETQYF.

The chain recombines TRBV10-1 with TRBJ2-6; 8 bases are a match to TRBD1. The germline V gene has CDR1 WNHNN and CDR2 SYGVQD (reference sequence). Trimming removed 7 bases from V and 0 bases from J; junction bases left unmatched: 8. The CDR3 is made up of 17 amino acids. The chain's CDR3 is CASTRDRSDSGANVLTF. DNA for the CDR3: TGCGCCAGCACCCGGGACAGGTCTGACTCTGGGGCCAACGTCCTGACTTTC.

The chain's CDR3 is CASSRQGTSYGYTF. The CDR3 DNA reads TGTGCCAGCAGCAGACAGGGGACCTCTTATGGCTACACCTTC. The genes are TRBV28 and TRBJ1-2; 8 bases match TRBD1. The CDR3 runs to 14 residues. The V segment lost 6 bases and the J segment 5 bases; nucleotides outside the gene matches: 8. Germline V gene lookup returns CDR1 MDHEN and CDR2 SYDVKM.

CDR3 sequence: CASSLVDRADTQYF. CDR3 nucleotide sequence: TGCGCCAGCAGCTTGGTGGACAGGGCGGATACGCAGTATTTT. The chain has TRBV5-1 and TRBJ2-3; 8 nucleotides agree with TRBD1. The CDR3 consists of 14 residues. In germline, CDR1 is SGHRS, CDR2 YFSETQ. Trimming cost V 0 bases and J 6 bases; bases outside gene matches: 3.

This clone was picked up one time. The V gene is TRBV12-3 or TRBV12-4, the J gene TRBJ1-5; D ambiguous. This CDR3 region has 12 residues. Trimming removed 7 bases from V and 0 bases from J, with 4 bases in between. This chain's CDR3 is CASKVSNQPQHF. For the CDR3, the DNA is TGTGCCAGCAAAGTTAGCAATCAGCCCCAGCATTTT.

The genes are TRBV5-5 and TRBJ2-2; D is unclear. The V and J ends lost 2 bases and 4 bases respectively, with 6 bases between them. Germline-derived CDR1 and CDR2 are SGHKS and YYEKEE (reference sequence). The CDR3 runs 13 residues. The DNA of the CDR3 is TGTGCCAGCAGCTTATTAGCCACCGGGGAGCTGTTTTTT. Its translation: CASSLLATGELFF.

The chain links TRBV6-5 to TRBJ2-7; D possibly uses TRBD1 or TRBD2 (5 bases each). Germline-derived CDR1 and CDR2 are MNHEY and SVGAGI. The CDR3 consists of 13 residues. The germline V and J ends were trimmed by 8 bases and 7 bases, with 18 bases remaining between them. CDR3 in amino acids: CASFVPGRGEQYF. In DNA, the CDR3 is TGTGCCAGCTTCGTTCCGGGACGCGGGGAGCAGTACTTC.

There are a few counts of this clone. J is TRBJ2-5 and V is TRBV25-1, with D unclear. The CDR3 is made up of 13 amino acids. V was pared by 6 bases and J by 13 bases, with 21 bases between. CDR1 and CDR2 (germline): MGHDK, SYGVNS. CDR3 region: CASRADPDGPGYF. The CDR3 DNA reads TGTGCCAGCAGGGCCGACCCAGACGGACCGGGGTACTTC.

The chain has TRBV7-8 and TRBJ2-1; D gene ambiguous. V was pared by 5 bases and J by 1 base, with 9 bases between. Germline V gene lookup returns CDR1 SGHVS and CDR2 FQNEAQ. CDR3 size: 14 residues. DNA for the CDR3: TGTGCCAGCAGCCCACGGATGTCCTACAATGAGCAGTTCTTC. Translating gives CASSPRMSYNEQFF.

This clone was picked up one time. This sequence joins TRBV5-6 and TRBJ1-6, with a tentative D call TRBD1 (5 bases). The V and J ends lost 2 bases and 6 bases respectively, with 18 bases between them. Germline V gives CDR1 SGHDT, CDR2 YYEEEE. CDR3 length: 17 amino acids. CDR3 protein: CASSFPSIRVGNSPLHF. In nucleotides, the CDR3 is TGTGCCAGCAGCTTTCCCTCTATCAGGGTTGGTAATTCACCCCTCCACTTT.

The chain couples TRBV14 to TRBJ2-2, with no clear D. Germline lookup yields CDR1 SGHDN and CDR2 FVKESK. Trimming pared 1 base from V and 4 bases from J, leaving 7 bases between. CDR3 size: 14 residues. The CDR3 bases are TGTGCCAGCAGCCAAGCCCTAGGCACCGGGGAGCTGTTTTTT. Its translation is CASSQALGTGELFF. Full variable domain (rest looked up from reference TRBV14 and TRBJ2-2): EAGVTQFPSHSVIEKGQTVTLRCDPISGHDNLYWYRRVMGKEIKFLLHFVKESKQDESGMPNNRFLAERTGGTYSTLKVQPAELEDSGVYFCASSQALGTGELFFGEGSRLTVL.

This chain links TRBV4-3 with TRBJ2-3, with a possible D match to TRBD2 (7 bases). Germline V gene lookup returns CDR1 LGHNA and CDR2 YSLEER. CDR3 length: 19 amino acids. V was cut by 0 bases and J by 4 bases, with 23 bases left in between. The CDR3 DNA is TGCGCCAGCAGCCAAGAAATTCATGGGGGGGCGGCTGTAGCAGATACGCAGTATTTT. It specifies CASSQEIHGGAAVADTQYF.

The chain carries TRBV19 and TRBJ1-5; the D gene is possibly TRBD1 (5 bases). CDR1 and CDR2 from the germline V gene are LNHDA and SQIVND (reference sequence). The germline V and J ends were trimmed by 4 bases and 3 bases, with 10 bases remaining between them. The CDR3 consists of 14 residues. Written as DNA, the CDR3 is TGTGCCAGTAGTACCCGGGGGAACAATCAGCCCCAGCATTTT. Its protein product is CASSTRGNNQPQHF.

This clone was seen once. The chain employs TRBV5-4 and TRBJ1-5, with a weak D call TRBD1 (6 bases). V lost 2 bases and J 6 bases, leaving 15 bases between the germline ends. The CDR3 consists of 15 residues. Germline-derived CDR1 and CDR2 are SGHNT and YYREEE (reference sequence). The CDR3 is CASSLGSRGLQPQHF. The CDR3 DNA reads as TGTGCCAGCAGCTTAGGAAGCAGGGGACTTCAGCCCCAGCATTTT. Complete variable domain (other parts from reference TRBV5-4 and TRBJ1-5): ETGVTQSPTHLIKTRGQQVTLRCSSQSGHNTVSWYQQALGQGPQFIFQYYREEENGRGNFPPRFSGLQFPNYSSELNVNALELDDSALYLCASSLGSRGLQPQHFGDGTRLSIL.